A selection of T cell receptor beta chains follows, all from one sample in a study of T cell responses to AZD1222 COVID-19 vaccine. The table came from immunoSEQ multiplex PCR; TCRdb's copy has only in-frame clones and leaves some out. The data contain approximately 100,000 clones, roughly nine tenths of them singletons. This specimen was peripheral blood, taken on day 0 of AZD1222 vaccination. The receptors come from an adult in good health. CDR3s include the opening cysteine and the closing phenylalanine or tryptophan. Fields, in order: clone size, V gene, J gene, D gene, CDR3 length, CDR3 protein, CDR3 DNA. The D gene is left open where the match is weak. Size is omitted from some rows. Given values are once, few, many or a class for expanded clones.

>NA|TRBV4-3|TRBJ2-6|NA|17
CASSQDPRPSGANVLTF
TGCGCCAGCAGCCAAGATCCCCGGCCCTCTGGGGCCAACGTCCTGACTTTC
>NA|TRBV6-5|TRBJ1-4|NA|14
CASGKDGVNEKLFF
TGTGCCAGCGGCAAAGACGGGGTAAACGAAAAACTGTTTTTT
>NA|TRBV2|TRBJ1-2|TRBD1|14
CASSPTGVFGGYTF
TGTGCCAGCAGTCCAACAGGGGTCTTCGGTGGCTACACCTTC
>few|TRBV19|TRBJ2-1|NA|15
CASSIWGAIRNEQFF
TGTGCCAGTAGTATCTGGGGGGCTATACGGAATGAGCAGTTCTTC
>NA|TRBV6-5|TRBJ1-5|NA|12
CASSGPNQPQHF
TGTGCCAGCAGCGGTCCCAATCAGCCCCAGCATTTT
>NA|TRBV7-9|TRBJ2-7|TRBD1|13
CASSLVRDSEQYF
TGTGCCAGCAGCTTAGTCCGGGACAGCGAGCAGTACTTC
>NA|TRBV19|TRBJ1-3|NA|15
CASSILVPSGNTIYF
TGTGCCAGTAGTATATTAGTACCCTCTGGAAACACCATATATTTT
>NA|TRBV12-3/TRBV12-4|TRBJ1-5|NA|12
CASSSGLTPQHF
TGTGCCAGCAGTTCCGGACTGACGCCCCAGCATTTT
>NA|TRBV11-1|TRBJ1-2|NA|14
CASSFDWDSNGYTF
TGTGCCAGCAGCTTTGATTGGGATTCGAATGGCTACACCTTC
>NA|TRBV19|TRBJ2-3|NA|13
CASSIQGTDTQYF
TGTGCCAGTAGTATACAGGGGACAGATACGCAGTATTTT
>NA|TRBV5-6|TRBJ2-5|NA|13
CASSSSGVETQYF
TGTGCCAGCAGCTCGTCCGGGGTTGAGACCCAGTACTTC
>NA|TRBV27|TRBJ2-1|NA|12
CASSFYRDEQFF
TGTGCCAGCAGTTTTTACCGGGATGAGCAGTTCTTC
>NA|TRBV15|TRBJ2-1|NA|18
CATSREFYLDDSYNEQFF
TGTGCCACCAGCAGAGAATTCTATCTAGATGACTCCTACAATGAGCAGTTCTTC
>NA|TRBV7-9|TRBJ1-2|NA|15
CASSLGAETNYGYTF
TGTGCCAGCAGCTTAGGGGCAGAAACGAACTATGGCTACACCTTC
>NA|TRBV19|TRBJ1-6|NA|13
CASRKTLGSPLHF
TGTGCCAGTAGAAAAACCCTTGGGTCACCCCTCCACTTT
>NA|TRBV7-2|TRBJ1-6|TRBD1|15
CASTAGTGDNSPLHF
TGTGCCAGCACCGCCGGGACAGGGGATAATTCACCCCTCCACTTT
>NA|TRBV3-1/TRBV3-2|TRBJ2-6|NA|14
CASSQLSGANVLTF
TGTGCCAGCAGCCAACTCTCTGGGGCCAACGTCCTGACTTTC
>NA|TRBV5-5|TRBJ1-1|NA|16
CASRDGAGVRDTEAFF
TGTGCCAGCAGGGACGGGGCAGGGGTACGGGACACTGAAGCTTTCTTT
>NA|TRBV3-1/TRBV3-2|TRBJ1-2|TRBD1|13
CASSQEGAIGYTF
TGTGCCAGCAGCCAGGAGGGGGCGATTGGCTACACCTTC
>NA|TRBV5-6|TRBJ1-1|NA|11
CASSLRGPAFF
TGTGCCAGCAGCTTGAGAGGGCCAGCTTTCTTT
>NA|TRBV29-1|TRBJ2-1|TRBD2|16
CSVEDRAGSSYNEQFF
TGCAGCGTTGAAGATCGAGCGGGGAGCTCCTACAATGAGCAGTTCTTC
>NA|TRBV6-5|TRBJ2-4|NA|15
CASSISHVAKNIQYF
TGTGCCAGCAGCATCTCTCATGTGGCCAAAAACATTCAGTACTTC
>NA|TRBV10-3|TRBJ1-5|NA|14
CAISERAGNQPQHF
TGTGCCATCAGTGAAAGGGCGGGCAATCAGCCCCAGCATTTT
>NA|TRBV7-9|TRBJ2-2|NA|13
CASSFQGTGELFF
TGTGCCAGCAGCTTCCAGGGCACCGGGGAGCTGTTTTTT
>NA|TRBV2|TRBJ2-7|NA|13
CASTRQIAYEQYF
TGTGCCAGCACCAGACAGATAGCCTACGAGCAGTACTTC
>NA|TRBV11-3|TRBJ1-1|NA|13
CASSQGPEAEAFF
TGTGCCAGCAGCCAGGGCCCCGAGGCTGAAGCTTTCTTT
>NA|TRBV5-5|TRBJ2-2|TRBD1|17
CASRSGTGGFVTGELFF
TGTGCCAGCAGGTCCGGGACAGGGGGCTTTGTCACCGGGGAGCTGTTTTTT
>NA|TRBV7-3|TRBJ2-1|TRBD2|16
CASSLSLGGSNNEQFF
TGTGCCAGCAGCTTAAGTCTGGGGGGGTCAAACAATGAGCAGTTCTTC
>NA|TRBV7-2|TRBJ1-2|NA|14
CASSLVQFSYGYTF
TGTGCCAGCAGCTTAGTGCAGTTCTCATATGGCTACACCTTC
>NA|TRBV11-2|TRBJ1-6|NA|14
CASSQLRQVSSLHF
TGTGCCAGCAGCCAACTTAGACAGGTTTCGTCCCTCCACTTT
>NA|TRBV10-3|TRBJ2-3|NA|14
CAISDPTSTDTQYF
TGTGCCATCAGTGACCCGACAAGCACAGATACGCAGTATTTT
>NA|TRBV5-8|TRBJ2-3|NA|15
CASSLAGEGTDTQYF
TGTGCCAGCAGCTTAGCAGGGGAGGGCACAGATACGCAGTATTTT
>NA|TRBV18|TRBJ1-1|NA|15
CASSPPAADNTEAFF
TGTGCCAGCTCACCACCGGCGGCAGATAACACTGAAGCTTTCTTT
>NA|TRBV30|TRBJ1-5|NA|14
CAWSVLSANQPQHF
TGTGCCTGGAGTGTACTTTCCGCCAATCAGCCCCAGCATTTT
>NA|TRBV4-3|TRBJ2-7|NA|14
CASSRLTGGGEQYF
TGCGCCAGCAGCCGTCTGACCGGGGGCGGCGAGCAGTACTTC
>NA|TRBV5-5|TRBJ1-2|NA|12
CASSLEAGGYTF
TGTGCCAGCAGCTTGGAGGCAGGTGGCTACACCTTC
>NA|TRBV5-1|TRBJ2-5|NA|14
CASSLVPSGETQYF
TGCGCCAGCAGCTTGGTTCCATCGGGGGAGACCCAGTACTTC
>NA|TRBV7-2|TRBJ1-2|NA|15
CASSLGGPTIYGYTF
TGTGCCAGCAGCTTGGGAGGACCGACTATCTATGGCTACACCTTC
>NA|TRBV7-3|TRBJ1-1|TRBD1|14
CASSPGTANTEAFF
TGTGCCAGCAGCCCAGGGACAGCGAACACTGAAGCTTTCTTT
>NA|TRBV7-9|TRBJ2-1|TRBD2|15
CASNLPGGAQGGQFF
TGTGCCAGCAATCTCCCGGGGGGGGCCCAGGGAGGGCAGTTCTTC
>NA|TRBV10-1|TRBJ1-1|NA|12
CAAQKENTEAFF
TGCGCCGCCCAGAAGGAGAACACTGAAGCTTTCTTT
>NA|TRBV27|TRBJ2-7|NA|15
CANPGDRRSIKLGYF
TGTGCCAACCCTGGAGACAGGCGATCTATCAAATTGGGGTACTTC
>NA|TRBV19|TRBJ2-6|NA|12
CASSPPSNVLTF
TGTGCCAGTAGTCCTCCTAGCAACGTCCTGACTTTC
>NA|TRBV9|TRBJ1-1|TRBD1|14
CASSVGSGTGEAFF
TGTGCCAGCAGCGTAGGATCCGGGACAGGTGAAGCTTTCTTT
>NA|TRBV11-2|TRBJ2-7|NA|15
CASRPLKARVYEQYF
TGTGCCAGCAGGCCCCTGAAGGCCCGTGTCTACGAGCAGTACTTC
>once|TRBV2|TRBJ2-1|NA|12
CASSPDYNEQFF
TGTGCCAGCAGTCCGGATTACAATGAGCAGTTCTTC
>NA|TRBV6-5|TRBJ1-1|NA|14
CASSYSAVGTEAFF
TGTGCCAGCAGTTACTCGGCGGTCGGCACTGAAGCTTTCTTT